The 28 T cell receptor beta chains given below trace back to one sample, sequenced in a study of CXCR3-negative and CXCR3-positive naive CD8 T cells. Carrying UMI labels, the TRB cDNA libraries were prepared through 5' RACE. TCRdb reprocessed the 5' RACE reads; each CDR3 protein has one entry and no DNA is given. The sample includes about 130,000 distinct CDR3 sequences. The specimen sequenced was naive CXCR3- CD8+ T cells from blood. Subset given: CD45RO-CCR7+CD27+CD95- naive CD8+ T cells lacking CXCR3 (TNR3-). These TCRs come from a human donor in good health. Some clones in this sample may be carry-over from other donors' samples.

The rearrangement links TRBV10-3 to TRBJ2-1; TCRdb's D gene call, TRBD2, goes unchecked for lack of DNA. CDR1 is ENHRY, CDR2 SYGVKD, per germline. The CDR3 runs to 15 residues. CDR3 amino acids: CAISDGDSIYNEQFF.

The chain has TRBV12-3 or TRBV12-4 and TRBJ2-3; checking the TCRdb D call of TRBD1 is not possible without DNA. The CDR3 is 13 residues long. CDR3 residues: CASSLPGPDTQYF.

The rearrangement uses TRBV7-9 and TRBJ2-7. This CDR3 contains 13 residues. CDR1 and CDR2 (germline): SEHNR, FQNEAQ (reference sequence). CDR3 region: CASSLEEDYEQYF.

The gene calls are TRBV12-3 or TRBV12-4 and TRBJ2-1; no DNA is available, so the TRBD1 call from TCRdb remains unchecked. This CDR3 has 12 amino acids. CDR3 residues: CASSRTGNEQFF.

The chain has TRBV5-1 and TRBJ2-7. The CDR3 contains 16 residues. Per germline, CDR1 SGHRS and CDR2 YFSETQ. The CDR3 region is CASSGFGGVAPYEQYF. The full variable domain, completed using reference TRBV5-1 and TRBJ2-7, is KAGVTQTPRYLIKTRGQQVTLSCSPISGHRSVSWYQQTPGQGLQFLFEYFSETQRNKGNFPGRFSGRQFSNSRSEMNVSTLELGDSALYLCASSGFGGVAPYEQYFGPGTRLTVT.

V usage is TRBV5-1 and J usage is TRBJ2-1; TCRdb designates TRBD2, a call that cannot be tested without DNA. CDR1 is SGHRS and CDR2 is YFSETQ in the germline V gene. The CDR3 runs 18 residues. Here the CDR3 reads CASSLETSGSSPYNEQFF.

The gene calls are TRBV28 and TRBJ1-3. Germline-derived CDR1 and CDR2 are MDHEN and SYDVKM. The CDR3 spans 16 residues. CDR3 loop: CASSLSREFSGNTIYF. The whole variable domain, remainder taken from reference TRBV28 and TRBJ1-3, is DVKVTQSSRYLVKRTGEKVFLECVQDMDHENMFWYRQDPGLGLRLIYFSYDVKMKEKGDIPEGYSVSREKKERFSLILESASTNQTSMYLCASSLSREFSGNTIYFGEGSWLTVV.

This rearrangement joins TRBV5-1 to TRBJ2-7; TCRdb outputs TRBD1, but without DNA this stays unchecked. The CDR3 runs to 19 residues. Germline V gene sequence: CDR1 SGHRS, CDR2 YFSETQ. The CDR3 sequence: CASSLGAGGRGSPSYEQYF.

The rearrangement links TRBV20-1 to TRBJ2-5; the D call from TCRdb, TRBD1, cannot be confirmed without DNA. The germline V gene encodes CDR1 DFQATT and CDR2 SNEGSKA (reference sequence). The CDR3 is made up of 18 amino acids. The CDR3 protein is CSAVDTDRDRAFLETQYF.

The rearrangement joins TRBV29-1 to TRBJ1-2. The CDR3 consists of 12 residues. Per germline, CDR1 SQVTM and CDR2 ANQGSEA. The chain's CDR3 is CSVEMTAYGYTF.

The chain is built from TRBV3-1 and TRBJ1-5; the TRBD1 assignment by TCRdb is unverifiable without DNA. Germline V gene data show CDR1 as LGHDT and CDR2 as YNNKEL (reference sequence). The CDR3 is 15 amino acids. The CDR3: CASSPAGEGNQPQHF.

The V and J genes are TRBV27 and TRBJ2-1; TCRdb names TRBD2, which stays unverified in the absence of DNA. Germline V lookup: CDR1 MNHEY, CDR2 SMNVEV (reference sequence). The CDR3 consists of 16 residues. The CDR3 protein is CASLSGLAGAPNEQFF.

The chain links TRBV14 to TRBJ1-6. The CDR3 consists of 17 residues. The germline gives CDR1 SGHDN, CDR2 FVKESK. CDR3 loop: CASSQESVGAYNSPLHF.

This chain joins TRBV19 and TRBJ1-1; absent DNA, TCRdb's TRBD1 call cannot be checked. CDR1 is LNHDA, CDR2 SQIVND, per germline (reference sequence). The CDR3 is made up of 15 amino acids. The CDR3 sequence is CASSMSLTGTYGAFF.

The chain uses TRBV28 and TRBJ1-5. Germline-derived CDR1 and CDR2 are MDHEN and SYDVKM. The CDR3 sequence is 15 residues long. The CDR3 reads CASSFFLGTQQPQHF. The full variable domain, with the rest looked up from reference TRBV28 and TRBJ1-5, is DVKVTQSSRYLVKRTGEKVFLECVQDMDHENMFWYRQDPGLGLRLIYFSYDVKMKEKGDIPEGYSVSREKKERFSLILESASTNQTSMYLCASSFFLGTQQPQHFGDGTRLSIL.

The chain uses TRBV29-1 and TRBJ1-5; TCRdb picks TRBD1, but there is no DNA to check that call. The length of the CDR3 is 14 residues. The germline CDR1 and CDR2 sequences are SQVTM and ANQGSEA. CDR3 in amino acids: CSSGGRGVCQPQHF.

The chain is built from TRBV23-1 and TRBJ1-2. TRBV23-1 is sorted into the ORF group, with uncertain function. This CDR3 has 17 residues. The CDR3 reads CASSQSGFDGYNYGYTF.

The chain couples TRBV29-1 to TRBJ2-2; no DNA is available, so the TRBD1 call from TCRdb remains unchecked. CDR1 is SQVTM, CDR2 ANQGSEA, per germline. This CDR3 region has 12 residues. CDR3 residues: CSVDRANGELFF.

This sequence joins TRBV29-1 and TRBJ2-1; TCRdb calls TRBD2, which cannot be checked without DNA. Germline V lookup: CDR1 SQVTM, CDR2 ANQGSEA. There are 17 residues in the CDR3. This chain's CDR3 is CSVPGLAGVVFYNEQFF.

The CDR3 sequence: CASSSISDGTYNEQFF. This sequence joins TRBV7-2 and TRBJ2-1; TCRdb's D call, TRBD1, is unchecked because there is no DNA. CDR1 is SGHTA and CDR2 is FQGNSA in the germline V gene. The CDR3 loop spans 16 amino acids.

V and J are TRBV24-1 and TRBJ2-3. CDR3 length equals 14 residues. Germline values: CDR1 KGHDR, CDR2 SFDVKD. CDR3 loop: CATSDLQKGDTQYF.

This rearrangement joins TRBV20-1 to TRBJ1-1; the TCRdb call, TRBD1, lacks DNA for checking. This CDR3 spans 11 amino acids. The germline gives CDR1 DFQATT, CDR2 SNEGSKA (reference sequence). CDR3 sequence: CSATYRGEAFF.

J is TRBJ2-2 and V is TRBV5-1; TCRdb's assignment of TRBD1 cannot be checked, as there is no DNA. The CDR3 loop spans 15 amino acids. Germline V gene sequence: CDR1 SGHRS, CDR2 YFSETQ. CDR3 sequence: CASSLVGQNTGELFF.

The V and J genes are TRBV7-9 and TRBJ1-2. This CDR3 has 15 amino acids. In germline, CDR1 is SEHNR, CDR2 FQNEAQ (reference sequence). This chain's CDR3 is CASSPMSGINYGYTF.

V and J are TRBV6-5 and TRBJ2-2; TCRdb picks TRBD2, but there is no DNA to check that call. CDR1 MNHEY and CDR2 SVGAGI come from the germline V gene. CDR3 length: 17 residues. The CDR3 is CATTRVAGGSDTGELFF.

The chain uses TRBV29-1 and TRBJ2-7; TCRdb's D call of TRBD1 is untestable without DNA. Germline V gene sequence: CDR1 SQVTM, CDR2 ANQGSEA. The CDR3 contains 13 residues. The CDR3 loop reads CSARTGQSYEQYF.

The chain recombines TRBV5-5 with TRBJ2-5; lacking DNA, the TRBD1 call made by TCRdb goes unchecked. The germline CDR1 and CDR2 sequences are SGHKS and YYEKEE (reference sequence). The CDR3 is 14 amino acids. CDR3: CASSLVGGRETQYF.

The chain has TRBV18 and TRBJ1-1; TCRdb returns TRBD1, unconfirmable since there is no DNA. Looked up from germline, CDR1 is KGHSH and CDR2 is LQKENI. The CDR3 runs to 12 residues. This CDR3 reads CASSPTGPEAFF.